This record looks at one T cell receptor beta chain sequence and its context. The sample comes from a study of blood T cell repertoires in COVID-19. V lost 5 bases and J lost 6; bases outside the gene matches: 4. This CDR3 has 13 amino acids. Germline V gene sequence: CDR1 GTSNPN, CDR2 SVGIG (reference sequence). Libraries were prepared by immunoSEQ multiplex PCR; TCRdb keeps only in-frame clonotypes and omits some of them. The sample has under 250,000 clones, 70% to 90% seen once. This receptor was taken from a man in his 60s with acute or convalescent COVID-19. The chain carries TRBV30 and TRBJ1-6; 7 bases fit TRBD1. Sequenced sample: peripheral blood. The DNA for the CDR3 is TGTGCCTGGGGCCGGGACAGTAATTCACCCCTCCACTTT. Translated, it gives CAWGRDSNSPLHF.